The 29 T cell receptor beta chains below come from one sample, sequenced in a study of OX40 agonist ivuxolimab in advanced cancers. The protocol was immunoSEQ multiplex PCR, while the TCRdb copy is restricted to in-frame clones and leaves out a portion. The sample holds some 80,000 clones, 88% seen once. The specimen comprised CD4+ or CD8+ T cells sorted from blood, sampled in a trial of the OX40 agonist ivuxolimab. The receptors were gathered from an adult with an advanced solid tumor such as melanoma, head and neck, liver or kidney cancer.

This chain links TRBV4-3 with TRBJ1-5; tentative D call: TRBD1 (5 bases). Germline assignment: CDR1 LGHNA and CDR2 YSLEER. V dropped 6 bases and J dropped 0 bases, with 9 bases sitting between them. This CDR3 comprises 14 residues. The chain's CDR3 is CASSQGYSNQPQHF. DNA for the CDR3: TGCGCCAGCAGTCAGGGTTATAGCAATCAGCCCCAGCATTTT.

The V and J genes are TRBV5-1 and TRBJ2-2; no reliable D call. V gave up 0 bases and J gave up 5 bases, with 8 bases separating them. Germline values: CDR1 SGHRS, CDR2 YFSETQ. The CDR3 has 14 amino acids. The CDR3 DNA is TGCGCCAGCAGCTTGGCCCTAGGAACCGGGGAGCTGTTTTTT. Encoded protein: CASSLALGTGELFF.

This sequence joins TRBV11-2 and TRBJ2-2; D gene ambiguous. V was cut by 5 bases and J by 3 bases, with 7 bases left in between. The CDR3 spans 13 residues. Germline CDR1 is SGHAT and CDR2 is FQNNGV. CDR3 in DNA: TGTGCCAGCAGCCCCGACTACACCGGGGAGCTGTTTTTT. The encoded protein is CASSPDYTGELFF. Drawing the rest from reference TRBV11-2 and TRBJ2-2, the complete variable domain is EAGVAQSPRYKIIEKRQSVAFWCNPISGHATLYWYQQILGQGPKLLIQFQNNGVVDDSQLPKDRFSAERLKGVDSTLKIQPAKLEDSAVYLCASSPDYTGELFFGEGSRLTVL.

The chain has TRBV6-6 and TRBJ1-5; D is possibly TRBD1 (5 bases). This CDR3 is built from 13 residues. Trimming pared 0 bases from V and 7 bases from J, leaving 7 bases between. The germline gives CDR1 MNHNY, CDR2 SVGAGI (reference sequence). The CDR3 coding sequence is TGTGCCAGCAGTTACTCAGGGGCCCAGCCCCAGCATTTT. This sequence encodes CASSYSGAQPQHF.

The J gene is TRBJ1-2, the V gene TRBV5-1, with D possibly being TRBD1 (5 bases). This CDR3 contains 13 residues. With 5 bases removed from V and 0 bases from J, the gap between germline ends came to 8 bases. Germline V lookup: CDR1 SGHRS, CDR2 YFSETQ. CDR3 coding DNA: TGCGCCAGCAGACAGGAACCTAACTATGGCTACACCTTC. It translates to CASRQEPNYGYTF.

This clone was seen once. The chain has TRBV6-5 and TRBJ1-2; no firm D call. V dropped 6 bases and J dropped 4 bases, with 12 bases sitting between them. Germline CDR1 is MNHEY and CDR2 is SVGAGI. The CDR3 extends over 13 amino acids. CDR3 sequence (DNA): TGTGCCAGCAGACCGAACGGCCCCTATGGCTACACCTTC. Translation gives CASRPNGPYGYTF.

The chain is built from TRBV6-6 and TRBJ1-1; D perhaps matches TRBD1 (6 bases). Trimming pared 5 bases from V and 0 bases from J, leaving 10 bases between. The CDR3 sequence is 14 residues long. Germline V gene sequence: CDR1 MNHNY, CDR2 SVGAGI (reference sequence). The CDR3 spells CASSIEGVNTEAFF. CDR3 DNA sequence: TGTGCCAGCAGTATCGAGGGGGTGAACACTGAAGCTTTCTTT.

This clone was counted only a few times. The gene calls are TRBV7-6 and TRBJ2-5, with D maybe TRBD2 (7 bases). The CDR3 is 14 amino acids. V gave up 0 bases and J gave up 6 bases, with 11 bases separating them. From germline, CDR1 is SGHVS and CDR2 FNYEAQ. CDR3 protein: CASSLAGGGKTQYF. As DNA, the CDR3 is TGTGCCAGCAGCTTAGCGGGAGGGGGAAAGACCCAGTACTTC.

The chain carries TRBV6-1 and TRBJ2-5, with 9 positions matching TRBD1. Germline CDR1 MNHNS, CDR2 SASEGT. The CDR3 covers 13 residues. Germline trimming cut 10 bases from V and 7 bases from J; bases unmatched to any gene: 10. The CDR3 region is CATWTGATGTQYF. In DNA, the CDR3 is TGTGCCACCTGGACAGGGGCTACAGGGACCCAGTACTTC.

The CDR3 DNA follows: TGTGCCAGCTCCGAATCTAGCCTGTACAATGAGCAGTTCTTC. Translation: CASSESSLYNEQFF. The rearrangement links TRBV6-1 to TRBJ2-1; D perhaps matches TRBD2 (5 bases). The CDR3 has 14 residues. Trimming took off 8 bases at V and 4 bases at J, with 15 bases between the two ends. Germline values: CDR1 MNHNS, CDR2 SASEGT.

For this clone: This same CDR3 is encoded by further DNA sequences in the sample. This chain links TRBV18 with TRBJ1-1; TRBD1 is a possible D gene (5 bases). The V end lost 6 bases, the J end lost 1 base, and 9 bases lay between the germline ends. The length of the CDR3 is 13 residues. Germline loops: CDR1 KGHSH, CDR2 LQKENI. As DNA, the CDR3 is TGTGCCAGCTCTCGGGACGGGAACACTGAAGCTTTCTTT. Translation gives CASSRDGNTEAFF.

V and J are TRBV10-3 and TRBJ2-5; D is perhaps TRBD2 (6 bases). V lost 8 bases, J lost 5 bases, and 9 bases lay in between. Germline V gene lookup returns CDR1 ENHRY and CDR2 SYGVKD. The CDR3 has 11 amino acids. The CDR3 DNA reads as TGTGCCATCGGAGGGAAGGAGACCCAGTACTTC. It yields the protein CAIGGKETQYF.

CDR3 in amino acids: CASSQLLSRGSYYEQYF. The CDR3 coding sequence is TGCGCCAGCAGCCAATTACTTAGTAGGGGGAGTTACTACGAGCAGTACTTC. The gene calls are TRBV4-1 and TRBJ2-7, with a possible D match to TRBD1 (6 bases). V was cut by 2 bases and J by 3 bases, with 20 bases left in between. The length of the CDR3 is 17 residues. CDR1 is MGHRA and CDR2 is YSYEKL in the germline V gene.

The J gene is TRBJ1-1, the V gene TRBV6-5, with TRBD1 identical over 9 bases. Germline V gene data show CDR1 as MNHEY and CDR2 as SVGAGI. This CDR3 has 14 amino acids. V lost 5 bases to trimming and J lost 1 base; unmatched junction nucleotides: 2. The CDR3 loop is CASSPDRGNTEAFF. CDR3 DNA: TGTGCCAGCAGTCCGGACAGGGGGAACACTGAAGCTTTCTTT.

As DNA, the CDR3 is TGTGCCAGCAGTGAAGTGGGACAGTATAATTCACCCCTCCACTTT. It codes for CASSEVGQYNSPLHF. The V and J genes are TRBV25-1 and TRBJ1-6; 7 nucleotides align to TRBD1. The V gene's germline CDR1 is MGHDK and CDR2 SYGVNS. Unmatched junction bases numbered 2, after V lost 2 bases and J lost 4 bases. The CDR3 runs 15 residues.

This clone was detected only once. V and J are TRBV6-1 and TRBJ2-1; D possibly matches TRBD1 or TRBD2 (5 bases each). CDR3 size: 12 residues. Germline V lookup: CDR1 MNHNS, CDR2 SASEGT. V was clipped by 8 bases and J by 11 bases, with 16 bases between them. The CDR3 DNA follows: TGTGCCAGCGGGGCCACGGCGGGCCAGCAGTTCTTC. This encodes CASGATAGQQFF.

J is TRBJ1-1 and V is TRBV6-5, with 8 bases fitting TRBD1. In germline, CDR1 is MNHEY, CDR2 SVGAGI. The CDR3 spans 14 residues. V gave up 2 bases and J gave up 4 bases; unmatched junction bases: 3. CDR3 in amino acids: CASSYQTGATEAFF. The CDR3 DNA reads as TGTGCCAGCAGTTACCAGACAGGGGCCACTGAAGCTTTCTTT.

This chain links TRBV2 with TRBJ2-7, with a tentative D call TRBD1 (6 bases). Germline CDR1 SNHLY, CDR2 FYNNEI. The V and J ends lost 6 bases and 3 bases respectively, with 12 bases between them. CDR3 length: 13 amino acids. Here the CDR3 DNA reads TGTGCCAGCAGGAGGGGGATGTACTACGAGCAGTACTTC. It encodes CASRRGMYYEQYF.

The chain has TRBV19 and TRBJ1-5, with 9 nucleotides matching TRBD1. The germline V gene encodes CDR1 LNHDA and CDR2 SQIVND (reference sequence). The CDR3 covers 16 residues. J gave up 0 bases and V 5 bases, and 5 bases lay outside the gene matches. CDR3 sequence reads: CASSLRGQGSNQPQHF. CDR3 sequence (DNA): TGTGCCAGTAGTCTACGGGGACAGGGTAGCAATCAGCCCCAGCATTTT. The full variable domain, its missing parts supplied by reference TRBV19 and TRBJ1-5, is DGGITQSPKYLFRKEGQNVTLSCEQNLNHDAMYWYRQDPGQGLRLIYYSQIVNDFQKGDIAEGYSVSREKKESFPLTVTSAQKNPTAFYLCASSLRGQGSNQPQHFGDGTRLSIL.

The chain carries TRBV5-1 and TRBJ2-3; D could derive from TRBD1 or TRBD2 (5 bases each). Germline CDR1 reads SGHRS; CDR2 reads YFSETQ. The V end was cut by 2 bases, the J end by 0 bases, with 10 bases between. The CDR3 loop spans 15 amino acids. The CDR3 nucleotides are TGCGCCAGCAGCTTACCCGGGACCAGCACAGATACGCAGTATTTT. It yields the protein CASSLPGTSTDTQYF.

This chain links TRBV13 with TRBJ2-7, with 8 bases fitting TRBD2. CDR1 PRHDT and CDR2 FYEKMQ come from the germline V gene (reference sequence). V was pared by 5 bases and J by 8 bases, with 11 bases of the junction left unmatched. This CDR3 spans 14 amino acids. CDR3 coding DNA: TGTGCCAGCAGCATCCGTAGCGGGACTGAAAAGCAGTACTTC. Amino acids: CASSIRSGTEKQYF.

The rearrangement links TRBV6-6 to TRBJ1-1; 7 bases align to TRBD1. The CDR3 is 15 amino acids. The V gene end was trimmed by 6 bases and the J gene end by 1 base; junction bases not matched to a gene: 8. The germline V gene encodes CDR1 MNHNY and CDR2 SVGAGI (reference sequence). CDR3 amino acids: CASSPTGRSNTEAFF. The CDR3 coding sequence is TGTGCCAGCAGCCCGACAGGGAGGTCGAACACTGAAGCTTTCTTT.

The chain has TRBV19 and TRBJ2-2; D unresolved. V was trimmed by 5 bases and J by 3 bases, leaving 13 bases between them. The germline CDR1 and CDR2 sequences are LNHDA and SQIVND (reference sequence). There are 15 residues in the CDR3. In nucleotides, the CDR3 is TGTGCCAGTAGTCGGCAGCTCACCTACACCGGGGAGCTGTTTTTT. Translation gives CASSRQLTYTGELFF.

Turning to this clone: Other DNA sequences of this sample code for an identical CDR3. CDR3 nucleotides: TGTGCCAGCTCCCCCCAGGGAGCGAACACTGAAGCTTTCTTT. Protein product: CASSPQGANTEAFF. The gene calls are TRBV18 and TRBJ1-1, with D tentatively TRBD1 (5 bases). This CDR3 has 14 amino acids. The germline V and J ends were trimmed by 6 bases and 1 base, with 12 bases remaining between them. Germline CDR1 and CDR2: KGHSH and LQKENI.

This chain connects TRBV20-1 to TRBJ1-4; D gene unclear. The CDR3 contains 11 residues. V was shortened by 6 bases and J by 7 bases, with 9 bases between the two germline ends. Germline CDR1 and CDR2: DFQATT and SNEGSKA (reference sequence). The DNA of the CDR3 is TGCAGTGCCAAGGACCTTGAAAAACTGTTTTTT. Its protein is CSAKDLEKLFF.

The V call is TRBV19, the J call TRBJ1-5; possibly TRBD1 for D (5 bases). The CDR3 runs 11 residues. The V gene's germline CDR1 is LNHDA and CDR2 SQIVND (reference sequence). V was shortened by 5 bases and J by 10 bases, with 9 bases between the two germline ends. CDR3 residues: CASSLRGPQHF. The CDR3, as DNA: TGTGCCAGTAGTCTAAGGGGACCCCAGCATTTT. The entire variable domain, with the rest obtained from reference TRBV19 and TRBJ1-5, is as follows: DGGITQSPKYLFRKEGQNVTLSCEQNLNHDAMYWYRQDPGQGLRLIYYSQIVNDFQKGDIAEGYSVSREKKESFPLTVTSAQKNPTAFYLCASSLRGPQHFGDGTRLSIL.

The rearrangement uses TRBV6-5 and TRBJ1-6, with TRBD1 as a possible D gene (6 bases). The CDR3 spans 15 residues. V was pared by 4 bases and J by 6 bases, with 13 bases between. Looked up from germline, CDR1 is MNHEY and CDR2 is SVGAGI. CDR3 residues: CASSFQGSINSPLHF. CDR3 in DNA: TGTGCCAGCAGTTTCCAGGGGTCCATTAATTCACCCCTCCACTTT.

This rearrangement joins TRBV7-6 to TRBJ2-7; TRBD1 matches at 10 bases. CDR1 is SGHVS, CDR2 FNYEAQ, per germline. The junction had 4 bases not matched to a gene; V was cut back by 5 bases and J by 0 bases. This CDR3 is 15 amino acids long. CDR3 residues: CASSPGQGHSYEQYF. As DNA, the CDR3 is TGTGCCAGCAGCCCGGGACAGGGGCACTCCTACGAGCAGTACTTC.

The V gene is TRBV5-8, the J gene TRBJ2-5, with 11 bases fitting TRBD2. Germline CDR1 SGHTS, CDR2 YDEGEE. J lost 1 base, V lost 0 bases, and 2 bases had no gene match. This CDR3 region has 16 residues. DNA of the CDR3: TGTGCCAGCAGCTTGGTGGGGACTAGCGGCCAAGAGACCCAGTACTTC. This sequence encodes CASSLVGTSGQETQYF.